This T cell receptor beta chain was sequenced during a study of blood T cell repertoires in COVID-19. Libraries were prepared by immunoSEQ multiplex PCR; TCRdb keeps only in-frame clonotypes and omits some of them. The sample lists around 93,000 clones; roughly 80% were seen once. V was shortened by 5 bases and J by 8 bases, with 6 bases between the two germline ends. The CDR3 contains 10 residues. Germline CDR1 MNHNY, CDR2 SVGAGI (reference sequence). This receptor was taken from an older man with acute or convalescent COVID-19. This sequence joins TRBV6-6 and TRBJ1-1; weak D call: TRBD1 (5 bases). The sample consisted of peripheral blood. CDR3 sequence: CASSRQEAFF. CDR3 DNA sequence: TGTGCCAGCAGTCGACAGGAAGCTTTCTTT.